Sequencing of this TCR beta chain was carried out in a study of CXCR3-negative and CXCR3-positive naive CD8 T cells. Study-level results: Compared with CXCR3-negative naive cells, CXCR3-positive naive cells showed more hydrophobic TRB CDR3s. The study found CXCR3 expression partially decreased after cryopreservation and ran most assays on fresh PBMCs.

On this clonotype: The antigen is unknown.

It was by 5' RACE with UMI labels that the TRB cDNA libraries were prepared. Using the 5' RACE reads, TCRdb records one entry per CDR3 protein without DNA. The sample includes 50,000 to 70,000 distinct CDR3 sequences. CDR3 length: 15 residues. CDR1 and CDR2 (germline): MNHEY, SMNVEV (reference sequence). The sample consisted of naive CXCR3+ CD8+ T cells from blood. The subset here: CD45RO-CCR7+CD27+CD95- naive CD8+ T cells expressing CXCR3 (TNR3+). The clonotype comes from a human donor in good health. Some clones in this sample may be carry-over from other donors' samples. This sequence joins TRBV27 and TRBJ1-2. This CDR3 is CASSSGLTLNYGYTF.